This T cell receptor (beta chain) originates from a study of T cell repertoires in cytomegalovirus infection (dated by TCRdb to about 2019). As for the study more broadly: The peptide stimulations were aimed at well-studied HLA-B-restricted epitopes as well as recently identified HLA-C-restricted CMV epitopes, whose presentation resists viral immunomodulation. Donor HLA type was relevant to the analysis, as public TCR beta signatures indicated carriage of CMV infection together with the matching HLA type.

In light of the paper, this sample's treatment or condition label describes: in vitro stimulation with specific CMV peptide epitopes to enrich CMV-specific T cells. V loses 1 base of germline sequence and J loses 2 bases, and the interval between the two ends is 6 bases. From a lookup of the germline V gene, CDR1 and CDR2 are LGHNT and FRNRAP. The CDR3 starts with the cysteine, ends with the phenylalanine, and has 13 residues. Left in the record is the CDR3 DNA by itself, 39 bases read in frame from the first base. With regard to this clonotype: Its antigen remains unidentified. The record has no base qualities; no much larger clone is one base away.

General conclusions and limits of the study: Carriers of CMV infection plus the relevant HLA type were discriminated by the cumulative frequency of public TCR beta family members in the study cohort and in an independent approximately 350-donor cohort. The ex vivo response was dominated by HLA-C-restricted CMV-specific TCR beta clonotypes, which also provided the single most frequent clonotype in two of eight donors.

TCRdb records Illumina HiSeq 1500 as the sequencer. TCRdb cleaned the public reads at Q25 with fastp, built clones with MiXCR and kept in-frame beta chains. Each entry merges the rows of one CDR3 protein and shows their most common DNA and genes. For this sample there are about 700,000 distinct CDR3 sequences; roughly a third appear just once. The ten largest make up roughly 18% of the sample. Recombination linked TRBV12-5 to TRBJ2-7, with the D gene call left open. This clonotype was obtained from a human donor in good health (CMV status not recorded). Some clones in this sample may be carry-over from other donors' samples. The specimen comprised cultured PBMCs, sampled from culture after CMV antigen stimulation. The sequenced DNA: TGTGCTAGTGGTTTGGGCACAGCCTACGAGCAGTACTTC. It translates as CASGLGTAYEQYF.